The 10 T cell receptor beta chains below all came from one sample that was sequenced in a study of blood T cell repertoires in COVID-19. Method: immunoSEQ multiplex PCR; TCRdb's copy keeps in-frame clones and lacks some. The sample records over 200,000 clones, 80% to 85% being singletons. Sequenced input: peripheral blood. The source of these receptors is a woman older than 75 with active or convalescent COVID-19.

The genes are TRBV11-2 and TRBJ2-1, with 9 positions matching TRBD1. Unmatched junction bases numbered 5, after V lost 5 bases and J lost 6 bases. Germline V gene lookup returns CDR1 SGHAT and CDR2 FQNNGV. This CDR3 region has 14 residues. CDR3 protein: CASSPRTGANEQFF. CDR3 in DNA: TGTGCCAGCAGCCCTCGGACAGGGGCCAATGAGCAGTTCTTC.

This clone was seen only a few times. The J gene is TRBJ1-1, the V gene TRBV24-1; 9 positions agree with TRBD1. The germline V gene encodes CDR1 KGHDR and CDR2 SFDVKD. J was trimmed by 4 bases and V by 10 bases; bases with no gene match: 6. This CDR3 has 13 amino acids. CDR3 in DNA: TGTGCCACACAGGGACAGGGAGGCACTGAAGCTTTCTTT. Its protein product is CATQGQGGTEAFF.

The chain combines TRBV10-1 with TRBJ1-1; D call uncertain. Per germline, CDR1 WNHNN and CDR2 SYGVQD (reference sequence). CDR3 length: 10 amino acids. CDR3 in DNA: TGCGGTATTGCCCGTCCTAAAGCTTTCTTT. Residues: CGIARPKAFF.

This clone appeared a few times. The chain is built from TRBV5-8 and TRBJ1-5, with D perhaps matching TRBD1 (6 bases). The CDR3 loop spans 15 amino acids. CDR1 and CDR2 (germline): SGHTS, YDEGEE. V was cut by 4 bases and J by 6 bases, with 17 bases left in between. CDR3 in DNA: TGTGCCAGCAGCCTGCGGGGGGCAGGGGCTCAGCCCCAGCATTTT. Protein sequence: CASSLRGAGAQPQHF.

This sequence joins TRBV3-1 (or the pseudogene TRBV3-2) and TRBJ1-6; no clear D. The CDR3 extends over 15 amino acids. Trimming took 5 bases from V and 8 from J, leaving 16 bases between them. Per the germline V gene, CDR1 is LGHDT and CDR2 is YNNKEL (reference sequence). The CDR3 DNA follows: TGTGCCAGCAGCACGCACGTCCTAGGAGATTCACCCCTCCACTTT. Its protein is CASSTHVLGDSPLHF.

The chain has TRBV24-1 and TRBJ2-3; TRBD2 agrees at 11 bases. This CDR3 has 16 amino acids. Per germline, CDR1 KGHDR and CDR2 SFDVKD. Trimming at V came to 3 bases and at J to 1 base, leaving 2 bases not matched to a gene. DNA for the CDR3: TGTGCCACCAGTGATGTTAGCGGGGGGGGCACAGATACGCAGTATTTT. This encodes CATSDVSGGGTDTQYF.

This clone was seen repeatedly, ten times or more. This sequence joins TRBV14 and TRBJ2-2; D unresolved. The CDR3 runs to 11 residues. V lost 1 base and J lost 8, with 2 bases in between. From germline, CDR1 is SGHDN and CDR2 FVKESK. CDR3 DNA: TGTGCCAGCAGCCAAGCAGGGGAGCTGTTTTTT. It is translated as CASSQAGELFF. The full variable domain, its missing parts supplied by reference TRBV14 and TRBJ2-2, is EAGVTQFPSHSVIEKGQTVTLRCDPISGHDNLYWYRRVMGKEIKFLLHFVKESKQDESGMPNNRFLAERTGGTYSTLKVQPAELEDSGVYFCASSQAGELFFGEGSRLTVL.

This clone was detected only once. The DNA of the CDR3 is TGCGCCAGCAGCTTGAGCTCGGGAGTCTCCTACAATGAGCAGTTCTTC. Residues: CASSLSSGVSYNEQFF. The V call is TRBV5-1, the J call TRBJ2-1; possibly TRBD2 for D (6 bases). Trimming shortened V by 1 base and J by 0 bases, and 11 bases separated the two germline ends. The germline CDR1 and CDR2 sequences are SGHRS and YFSETQ. The CDR3 consists of 16 residues.

The rearrangement links TRBV9 to TRBJ2-6; D ambiguous. The CDR3 loop spans 15 amino acids. The V gene lost 4 bases and the J gene lost 4 bases, with 12 bases spanning the gap. Germline V lookup: CDR1 SGDLS, CDR2 YYNGEE. The CDR3 region has the DNA TGTGCCAGCAGCCCCCACATCTCCGGGGCCAACGTCCTGACTTTC. Protein: CASSPHISGANVLTF. The full variable domain, in which reference TRBV9 and TRBJ2-6 provide the parts outside the CDR3, is DSGVTQTPKHLITATGQRVTLRCSPRSGDLSVYWYQQSLDQGLQFLIQYYNGEERAKGNILERFSAQQFPDLHSELNLSSLELGDSALYFCASSPHISGANVLTFGAGSRLTVL.

This chain connects TRBV18 to TRBJ1-1, with unresolved D. Germline V CDR1 and CDR2: KGHSH, LQKENI. This CDR3 is built from 14 residues. V was trimmed by 1 base and J by 1 base, leaving 7 bases between them. The CDR3 sequence: CASSPLPENTEAFF. The CDR3 DNA reads TGTGCCAGCTCACCACTTCCAGAGAACACTGAAGCTTTCTTT. Variable domain in full (rest from reference TRBV18 and TRBJ1-1): NAGVMQNPRHLVRRRGQEARLRCSPMKGHSHVYWYRQLPEEGLKFMVYLQKENIIDESGMPKERFSAEFPKEGPSILRIQQVVRGDSAAYFCASSPLPENTEAFFGQGTRLTVV.